This TCR beta chain originates from a study of Graves' ophthalmopathy and Graves' hyperthyroidism. Study results and limitations: Blood shared most expanded thyroid clonotypes above 0.001 frequency. The model's ophthalmopathy progression predictions had approximately 71% sensitivity and roughly 72% specificity.

Amplification from RNA transcripts yielded the TCR beta CDR3 regions. First-round RT-PCR with HTBI primers preceded a second-round multiplex PCR. Via MiXCR, TCRdb re-called the multiplex PCR reads, giving one row per CDR3 protein. The data contain about 740,000 distinct CDR3 sequences, 40% of them singletons. This clonotype was seen at least ten times. What it recognizes is unknown. Diagnostic conclusions were grounded in clinical symptoms, serum thyroxine, TRAb, thyroid ultrasound and orbital computed tomography. The CDR3 length is 13 residues. CDR1 MNHNY and CDR2 SVGAGI come from the germline V gene (reference sequence). The germline V and J ends were trimmed by 4 bases and 5 bases, with 12 bases remaining between them.

The sample taken for sequencing was peripheral blood. The origin of this receptor is an adult man with Graves' ophthalmopathy. The chain links TRBV6-6 to TRBJ2-7; D is unresolved. The CDR3 sequence: CASSSTQYNEQYF. CDR3 nucleotides: TGTGCCAGCAGTTCCACACAGTACAACGAGCAGTACTTC.